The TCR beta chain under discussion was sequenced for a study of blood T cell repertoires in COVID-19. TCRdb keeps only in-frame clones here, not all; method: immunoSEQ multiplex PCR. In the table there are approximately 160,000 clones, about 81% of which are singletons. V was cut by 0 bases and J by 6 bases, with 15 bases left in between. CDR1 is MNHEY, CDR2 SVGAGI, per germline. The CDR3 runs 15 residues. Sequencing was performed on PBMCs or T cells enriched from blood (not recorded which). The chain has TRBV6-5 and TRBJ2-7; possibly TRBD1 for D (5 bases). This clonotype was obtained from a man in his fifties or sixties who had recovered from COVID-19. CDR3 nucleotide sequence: TGTGCCAGCAGTTACTCTCGTGACAGTTCCAGCGAGCAGTACTTC. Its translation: CASSYSRDSSSEQYF.